The 18 T cell receptor beta chains below all came from one sample that was sequenced in a study of T-cell reconstitution after alpha-beta-depleted transplantation in children. Regarding the study as a whole: Newly generated T cells supplied most T-cell counts and diversity one year post-transplant.

Using unique molecular identifiers, the investigators prepared the TCRbeta library. TCRdb itself ran the PCR reads through MiXCR, one entry per CDR3 protein. The profile shows some 300,000 distinct CDR3 sequences, over 7.5% of them singletons. Their antigen targets remain unknown. The specimen comprised peripheral blood, sampled 360 days after TCRalphabeta/CD19-depleted stem cell transplant. Receptor source: a female patient aged 2-10 years who had a stem cell transplant for Fanconi anemia, so the T cells may come from the graft donor.

The V and J genes are TRBV20-1 and TRBJ1-1; a possible D gene is TRBD1 (5 bases). The CDR3 totals 16 residues. V lost 4 bases and J lost 0, with 18 bases in between. Germline lookup yields CDR1 DFQATT and CDR2 SNEGSKA (reference sequence). CDR3 loop: CSAITLPGGLNTEAFF. DNA for the CDR3: TGCAGTGCTATCACTCTACCGGGGGGTCTGAACACTGAAGCTTTCTTT.

This clonotype was detected many times. The chain has TRBV10-3 and TRBJ2-5, with a weak D call TRBD1 (6 bases). The germline gives CDR1 ENHRY, CDR2 SYGVKD. CDR3 length: 15 residues. V was pared by 0 bases and J by 1 base, with 9 bases between. The CDR3, as DNA: TGTGCCATCAGTGAGTCAGGGGGATCCCAAGAGACCCAGTACTTC. This gives the protein CAISESGGSQETQYF.

This clonotype has a count of ten or more. The CDR3 sequence is CASGTLKGRYEQYF. CDR3 sequence (DNA): TGTGCCAGCGGGACTTTAAAGGGCCGCTACGAGCAGTACTTC. V is TRBV28 and J is TRBJ2-7; possibly TRBD2 for D (6 bases). The CDR3 has 14 residues. V dropped 8 bases and J dropped 3 bases, with 17 bases sitting between them. CDR1 is MDHEN, CDR2 SYDVKM, per germline.

This clonotype was observed many times. For the CDR3, the DNA is TGTGCCAGCAGCCCACAGGGAGTGAGCACTGAAGCTTTCTTT. The encoded protein is CASSPQGVSTEAFF. The V and J genes are TRBV12-3 or TRBV12-4 and TRBJ1-1; maybe TRBD1 (6 bases). Trimming stripped 6 bases from V and 4 bases from J, with 15 bases between. The length of the CDR3 is 14 residues.

This clonotype was recorded a few times. The rearrangement uses TRBV27 and TRBJ2-1; 11 nucleotides agree with TRBD2. Germline CDR1 reads MNHEY; CDR2 reads SMNVEV (reference sequence). The CDR3 covers 18 residues. Trimming took 2 bases from V and 0 from J; bases not matched to a gene: 6. The CDR3 bases are TGTGCCAGCAGTTTACTAGCGGGGGGCGCCAGCTCCTACAATGAGCAGTTCTTC. Amino acids: CASSLLAGGASSYNEQFF.

Ten or more counts support this clonotype. The chain is built from TRBV6-2 or TRBV6-3 and TRBJ2-5; 7 bases map to TRBD2. The germline gives CDR1 MNHEY, CDR2 SVGEGT. V was clipped by 5 bases and J by 2 bases; unmatched bases: 2. CDR3 length: 13 residues. Written as DNA, the CDR3 is TGTGCCAGCAGTCGGGACTATCAAGAGACCCAGTACTTC. This sequence encodes CASSRDYQETQYF.

This clonotype appeared once. V and J are TRBV24-1 and TRBJ2-1, with 13 bases aligning to TRBD2. CDR3 length: 16 amino acids. From germline, CDR1 is KGHDR and CDR2 SFDVKD. CDR3 DNA: TGTGGGGCCAGTGACCAAACTAGCGGGAGGGCCAGTGAGCAGTTCTTC. This translates into CGASDQTSGRASEQFF.

As to this clonotype: A read error may explain this, as a much larger clone is one base away. Without the conserved terminal phenylalanine or tryptophan, this CDR3 likely stems from a read error. J is TRBJ2-7 and V is TRBV5-1; the match to TRBD2 covers 8 bases. CDR3 length: 14 residues. With V trimmed by 4 bases and J by 5 bases, 8 bases remained unmatched. From germline, CDR1 is SGHRS and CDR2 YFSETQ. The CDR3 loop is CASSTNGGEDEQYY. The CDR3 nucleotides read TGCGCCAGCAGCACCAACGGGGGGGAGGACGAGCAGTACTAC.

Many counts were recorded for this clonotype. The CDR3 coding sequence is TGTGCCAGCAGCCTAACAGGGAACTCCTACGAGCAGTACTTC. This gives the protein CASSLTGNSYEQYF. This chain connects TRBV7-9 to TRBJ2-7, with D maybe TRBD1 (6 bases). The CDR3 runs 14 residues. Germline values: CDR1 SEHNR, CDR2 FQNEAQ (reference sequence). V was cut by 5 bases and J by 0 bases, with 11 bases left in between.

This clonotype occurred many times. The V call is TRBV20-1, the J call TRBJ2-3, with D possibly matching TRBD2 (5 bases). Germline V gene sequence: CDR1 DFQATT, CDR2 SNEGSKA (reference sequence). Trimming left V 6 bases short and J 5 bases short, with 15 bases between. The CDR3 is made up of 13 amino acids. CDR3 coding DNA: TGCAGTGCCTCGTCCCTGGCGGGAGATACGCAGTATTTT. Amino acid sequence: CSASSLAGDTQYF.

There are many counts of this clonotype. V usage is TRBV7-2 and J usage is TRBJ2-3; D is possibly TRBD1 (5 bases). The germline V gene encodes CDR1 SGHTA and CDR2 FQGNSA. The length of the CDR3 is 15 residues. Trimming pared 2 bases from V and 2 bases from J, leaving 11 bases between. CDR3 coding DNA: TGTGCCAGCAGCTTATTGTGGGGCCTCACAGATACGCAGTATTTT. Amino acids: CASSLLWGLTDTQYF.

In its sample, this clonotype was seen many times. This sequence joins TRBV4-3 and TRBJ1-2; tentatively, D is TRBD1 (5 bases). Trimming removed 0 bases at V and 5 bases at J, with 10 bases between. This CDR3 region has 14 residues. The germline CDR1 and CDR2 sequences are LGHNA and YSLEER. The CDR3: CASSQDRAGYGYTF. In DNA form, the CDR3 reads TGCGCCAGCAGCCAAGATCGCGCAGGGTATGGCTACACCTTC.

This clonotype came up many times. The chain links TRBV27 to TRBJ2-1; D remains unclear. Trimming shortened V by 0 bases and J by 0 bases, and 15 bases separated the two germline ends. The CDR3 has 18 amino acids. CDR1 and CDR2 (germline): MNHEY, SMNVEV (reference sequence). CDR3 in DNA: TGTGCCAGCAGTTTATCGTCAGCCCCTGTCAGCTCCTACAATGAGCAGTTCTTC. Amino acids: CASSLSSAPVSSYNEQFF.

This clonotype has at least ten counts. The chain has TRBV3-1 and TRBJ2-5; possibly TRBD1 or TRBD2 for D (7 bases each). This CDR3 comprises 16 residues. Trimming stripped 4 bases from V and 4 bases from J, with 19 bases between. The germline gives CDR1 LGHDT, CDR2 YNNKEL (reference sequence). The chain's CDR3 is CASSRGRAQGLETQYF. The CDR3 nucleotides are TGTGCCAGCAGCCGGGGGAGGGCACAGGGGTTAGAGACCCAGTACTTC.

The sample holds a few counts of this clonotype. The CDR3 carries no conserved terminal phenylalanine or tryptophan, so it likely arises from a read error. The chain links TRBV20-1 to TRBJ1-2; D unclear. Germline-derived CDR1 and CDR2 are DFQATT and SNEGSKA (reference sequence). V was clipped by 3 bases and J by 5 bases, with 10 bases between them. CDR3 length: 12 amino acids. Here the CDR3 reads CSASRDEYGYTL. In DNA, the CDR3 is TGCAGTGCTAGCCGGGATGAGTATGGCTACACCCTC.

The chain couples TRBV11-1 to TRBJ1-5, with D perhaps TRBD1 (6 bases). Germline lookup yields CDR1 SGHAT and CDR2 FQDESV (reference sequence). CDR3 length equals 13 residues. The V and J ends lost 1 base and 10 bases respectively, with 11 bases between them. The CDR3 DNA reads TGTGCCAGCAGCTTAGGGTTGGGACATCCCCAGCATTTT. This encodes CASSLGLGHPQHF.

This clonotype was found many times. The chain couples TRBV7-6 to TRBJ2-7; D ambiguous. V was shortened by 5 bases and J by 2 bases, with 7 bases between the two germline ends. From germline, CDR1 is SGHVS and CDR2 FNYEAQ. The CDR3 has 12 residues. The CDR3 coding sequence is TGTGCCAGCAGCATAGGGACCTACGAGCAGTACTTC. Its translation: CASSIGTYEQYF.

This clonotype was seen a handful of times. V usage is TRBV2 and J usage is TRBJ2-7; tentatively, D is TRBD1 (5 bases). This CDR3 is 13 amino acids long. Germline assignment: CDR1 SNHLY and CDR2 FYNNEI. Trimming took 4 bases from V and 2 from J, leaving 9 bases between them. The CDR3 coding sequence is TGTGCCAGCAGTGCCCAGGACACCTACGAGCAGTACTTC. This sequence encodes CASSAQDTYEQYF.